Listed below are T cell receptor beta chains from one sample, sequenced in a study of TIL therapy for anti-PD-1-resistant metastatic lung cancer. Sequencing was performed with immunoSEQ multiplex PCR; in TCRdb, only in-frame clones are kept and a portion is missing. The sample contains under 70,000 clones, roughly 70% of which appear only once. The source was blood, collected at baseline. These receptors were collected from a person between 30 and 79 years old with non-small cell lung cancer. Both conserved end residues are part of each CDR3. The D gene is left open where the match is weak. The size field is filled for only some rows; it gives once, few, many or a size class.

J: TRBJ1-1
D: -
V: TRBV7-9
size: -
DNA: TGTGCCAGCAGCGACGAGCTGAACACTGAAGCTTTCTTT
CDR3: CASSDELNTEAFF

J: TRBJ1-2
D: -
V: TRBV9
size: few
DNA: TGTGCCAGCAGCGTAGCTTCCACTGATTACCTGGGATACTATGGCTACACCTTC
CDR3: CASSVASTDYLGYYGYTF

J: TRBJ1-2
D: TRBD1
V: TRBV28
size: -
DNA: TGTGCCAGCAGCCTGGGGGGGAATTCGGGACAGAGGCACGGCTACACCTTC
CDR3: CASSLGGNSGQRHGYTF

J: TRBJ2-7
D: -
V: TRBV4-1
size: few
DNA: TGCGCCAGCAGCCAACCCCGGGACGGCGCCTACGAGCAGTACTTC
CDR3: CASSQPRDGAYEQYF

J: TRBJ1-1
D: TRBD1
V: TRBV5-6
size: -
DNA: TGTGCCAGCAGCCCGACAGGGATGGGGAACACTGAAGCTTTCTTT
CDR3: CASSPTGMGNTEAFF

J: TRBJ1-4
D: TRBD1
V: TRBV4-3
size: -
DNA: TGCGCCAGCAGCCAAGTACTCAGGGGGCCTTTGATTGGTGAAAAACTGTTTTTT
CDR3: CASSQVLRGPLIGEKLFF

J: TRBJ1-5
D: -
V: TRBV19
size: -
DNA: TGTGCCAGTAGTCGATTAGGGTTTGGGAATCAGCCCCAGCATTTT
CDR3: CASSRLGFGNQPQHF

J: TRBJ1-2
D: -
V: TRBV28
size: few
DNA: TGTGCCAGCAGTCCCGCAGGACCCACCTATGGCTACACCTTC
CDR3: CASSPAGPTYGYTF

J: TRBJ2-7
D: -
V: TRBV11-2
size: -
DNA: TGTGCCAGCAGCCTAGGGCAGGTCTACGAGCAGTACTTC
CDR3: CASSLGQVYEQYF

J: TRBJ1-2
D: -
V: TRBV27
size: -
DNA: TGTGCCAGCAGCTGGGGGGGGATCTTAGATGGCTACACCTTC
CDR3: CASSWGGILDGYTF

J: TRBJ2-7
D: -
V: TRBV6-5
size: -
DNA: TGTGCCAGCTCTGGTGCGTCCTACGAGCAGTACTTC
CDR3: CASSGASYEQYF

J: TRBJ2-3
D: TRBD1
V: TRBV29-1
size: -
DNA: TGCAGCGCCGGGACAGGGCGACCTAGCACAGATACGCAGTATTTT
CDR3: CSAGTGRPSTDTQYF

J: TRBJ1-1
D: -
V: TRBV5-5
size: -
DNA: TGTGCCAGCAGCTCGAAAGCGAACACTGAAGCTTTCTTT
CDR3: CASSSKANTEAFF

J: TRBJ2-6
D: TRBD1
V: TRBV2
size: -
DNA: TGTGCCAGCAAAAAGATCCAGGGGGCCCCTGGGGCCAACGTCCTGACTTTC
CDR3: CASKKIQGAPGANVLTF

J: TRBJ2-5
D: -
V: TRBV5-1
size: once
DNA: TGCGCCAGCAGCTTGTCCGGGGTCTGGGAGACCCAGTACTTC
CDR3: CASSLSGVWETQYF

J: TRBJ1-5
D: -
V: TRBV15
size: -
DNA: TGTGCCACCAGCAGAGACCGGACGGACGTTAGCAATCAGCCCCAGCATTTT
CDR3: CATSRDRTDVSNQPQHF

J: TRBJ2-7
D: -
V: TRBV6-1
size: -
DNA: TGTGCCAGCAGTGAATTTCGGGGACGAAACTACGAGCAGTACTTC
CDR3: CASSEFRGRNYEQYF

J: TRBJ2-7
D: -
V: TRBV6-6
size: -
DNA: TGTGCCAGCAGTTACGACATTTCCTACGAGCAGTACTTC
CDR3: CASSYDISYEQYF

J: TRBJ1-6
D: -
V: TRBV28
size: few
DNA: TGTGCCACTCTTAATCCGGGACAAAGTAATTCACCCCTCCACTTT
CDR3: CATLNPGQSNSPLHF

J: TRBJ1-2
D: -
V: TRBV28
size: few
DNA: TGTGCCAGCAGTTCAGGTGGGGCCGATGGCTACACCTTC
CDR3: CASSSGGADGYTF

J: TRBJ2-7
D: -
V: TRBV28
size: once
DNA: TGTGCCAGCACCGGGGGCAGCTCCTACGAGCAGTACTTC
CDR3: CASTGGSSYEQYF

J: TRBJ1-1
D: -
V: TRBV5-1
size: -
DNA: TGCGCCAGCAGCTTTGGAACTCAGTCCGGGACAACGAACACTGAAGCTTTCTTT
CDR3: CASSFGTQSGTTNTEAFF

J: TRBJ2-7
D: TRBD1
V: TRBV28
size: -
DNA: TGTGCCAGCAATCGGCCACAACCCGGGACAGGGTTAAACGAGCAGTACTTC
CDR3: CASNRPQPGTGLNEQYF

J: TRBJ2-7
D: TRBD1
V: TRBV18
size: -
DNA: TGTGCCAGCTCAGTCGACAGGGGGCCCTACGAGCAGTACTTC
CDR3: CASSVDRGPYEQYF

J: TRBJ1-6
D: -
V: TRBV29-1
size: few
DNA: TGCAGCGTTCTATCGGGGGCGGGTTCACCCCTCCACTTT
CDR3: CSVLSGAGSPLHF

J: TRBJ2-5
D: -
V: TRBV21-1
size: -
DNA: TGTGCCAGCAGCGCGGGGGAACGGACCCAGTACTTC
CDR3: CASSAGERTQYF

J: TRBJ2-1
D: TRBD2
V: TRBV7-9
size: -
DNA: TGTGCCAGCAGCTTAGGGGTAGCGGGAGTCGGTGAGCAGTTCTTC
CDR3: CASSLGVAGVGEQFF

J: TRBJ1-5
D: -
V: TRBV19
size: -
DNA: TGTGCCAGTAGGGCTGGGGGGAGCAATCAGCCCCAGCATTTT
CDR3: CASRAGGSNQPQHF

J: TRBJ2-1
D: TRBD2
V: TRBV27
size: -
DNA: TGTGCCAGCAGTTTAGACGGGGGGGCCTGGAATGAGCAGTTCTTC
CDR3: CASSLDGGAWNEQFF

J: TRBJ2-1
D: -
V: TRBV9
size: -
DNA: TGTGCCAGCAGCTTCGGGACTCTGGGCAATGAGCAGTTCTTC
CDR3: CASSFGTLGNEQFF

J: TRBJ2-2
D: -
V: TRBV9
size: -
DNA: TGTGCCAGCAGCGTAGATGCACAAACCAACACCGGGGAGCTGTTTTTT
CDR3: CASSVDAQTNTGELFF

J: TRBJ2-7
D: -
V: TRBV7-9
size: -
DNA: TGTGCCAGCAGCTTAGGGGGCCCCCAAGCTTACGAGCAGTACTTC
CDR3: CASSLGGPQAYEQYF

J: TRBJ1-6
D: -
V: TRBV21-1
size: -
DNA: TGTGCCAGCAGACAGGACATATGCAATTCACCCCTCCACTTT
CDR3: CASRQDICNSPLHF

J: TRBJ1-3
D: -
V: TRBV27
size: -
DNA: TGTGCCAGCAGGGGGGCAGGCACGGGAAACACCATATATTTT
CDR3: CASRGAGTGNTIYF

J: TRBJ2-3
D: -
V: TRBV28
size: -
DNA: TGTGCCAGCAGTTTATGGGTCAGCCCTAGCACAGATACGCAGTATTTT
CDR3: CASSLWVSPSTDTQYF

J: TRBJ1-2
D: TRBD1
V: TRBV6-5
size: -
DNA: TGTGCCAGCAGTTCGACAGGGTCTATCTATGGCTACACCTTC
CDR3: CASSSTGSIYGYTF

J: TRBJ2-1
D: -
V: TRBV19
size: -
DNA: TGTGCCAGTAGCCCTCAGGGGAGCTCCTACAATGAGCAGTTCTTC
CDR3: CASSPQGSSYNEQFF

J: TRBJ2-5
D: -
V: TRBV20-1
size: -
DNA: TGCAGTGTACCCAAAGAGACCCAGTACTTC
CDR3: CSVPKETQYF

J: TRBJ2-5
D: -
V: TRBV5-6
size: once
DNA: TGTGCCAGCAGCTTGGCTAGCCAAGAGACCCAGTACTTC
CDR3: CASSLASQETQYF

J: TRBJ2-3
D: TRBD1
V: TRBV30
size: -
DNA: TGTGCCTGGAGGAGACAGGGGGCGCGGACAGATACGCAGTATTTT
CDR3: CAWRRQGARTDTQYF

J: TRBJ2-2
D: -
V: TRBV29-1
size: -
DNA: TGCAGCGCCGCCCGCGGCAGGTCAACCGGGGAGCTGTTTTTT
CDR3: CSAARGRSTGELFF

J: TRBJ1-2
D: -
V: TRBV29-1
size: -
DNA: TGCAGCGTTGAAGAAGGTCAGGCTAACTATGGCTACACCTTC
CDR3: CSVEEGQANYGYTF

J: TRBJ2-3
D: -
V: TRBV28
size: -
DNA: TGTGCCAGCAGTAGAATAGCGATTGAAACAGATACGCAGTATTTT
CDR3: CASSRIAIETDTQYF

J: TRBJ2-6
D: TRBD1
V: TRBV14
size: -
DNA: TGTGCCAGCAGCGTCGCCGGGACAGCACTCCTGACTTTC
CDR3: CASSVAGTALLTF

J: TRBJ2-2
D: TRBD2
V: TRBV11-3
size: -
DNA: TGTGCCAGCAGCCCTTGGGGAGGCGGGGGGGCCGGCACCGGGGAGCTGTTTTTT
CDR3: CASSPWGGGGAGTGELFF

J: TRBJ1-1
D: -
V: TRBV18
size: -
DNA: TGTGCCAGCTCACCACCGTCTCGGTTGAACACTGAAGCTTTCTTT
CDR3: CASSPPSRLNTEAFF

J: TRBJ1-5
D: -
V: TRBV5-3
size: -
DNA: TGTGCCAGAAGTTTTAGGGAGTTCAATCAGCCCCAGCATTTT
CDR3: CARSFREFNQPQHF

J: TRBJ2-1
D: -
V: TRBV5-1
size: -
DNA: TGCGCCAGCAGCTCTTGGGTCGGTCCGGATGAGCAGTTCTTC
CDR3: CASSSWVGPDEQFF

J: TRBJ1-2
D: -
V: TRBV6-5
size: -
DNA: TGTGCCAGCACCACCCGTTCGGGGGGCTATGGCTACACCTTC
CDR3: CASTTRSGGYGYTF

J: TRBJ2-1
D: -
V: TRBV10-1
size: -
DNA: TGCGCCAGCACTGTGGACTCCTCCTCGAACGAGCAGTTCTTC
CDR3: CASTVDSSSNEQFF

J: TRBJ1-4
D: -
V: TRBV4-3
size: once
DNA: TGCGCCAGCAGCCGCTCGGGGGGGACTAATGAAAAACTGTTTTTT
CDR3: CASSRSGGTNEKLFF

J: TRBJ2-1
D: -
V: TRBV13
size: -
DNA: TGTGCCAGCACCATGAGGTGGCTCTACAATGAGCAGTTCTTC
CDR3: CASTMRWLYNEQFF